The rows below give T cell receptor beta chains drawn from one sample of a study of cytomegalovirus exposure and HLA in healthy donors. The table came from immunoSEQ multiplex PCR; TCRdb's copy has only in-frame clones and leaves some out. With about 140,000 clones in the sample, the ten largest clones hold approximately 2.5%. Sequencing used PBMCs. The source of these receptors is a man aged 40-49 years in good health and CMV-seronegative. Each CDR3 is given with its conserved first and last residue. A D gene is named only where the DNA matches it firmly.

CDR3nt: TGTGCCAGCAGTTCCCTGGGTAGCGGGGGGAGGGAGACCCAGTACTTC; CDR3aa: CASSSLGSGGRETQYF; j_gene: TRBJ2-5; d_gene: TRBD2; v_gene: TRBV6-6
CDR3nt: TGTGCCAGTAGTATATGGCTAGGTTACAATGAGCAGTTCTTC; CDR3aa: CASSIWLGYNEQFF; j_gene: TRBJ2-1; d_gene: -; v_gene: TRBV19
CDR3nt: TGTGCCAGCAGCCGGGATTGGGTGGGTAATTCACCCCTCCACTTT; CDR3aa: CASSRDWVGNSPLHF; j_gene: TRBJ1-6; d_gene: -; v_gene: TRBV5-4
CDR3nt: TGTGCCAGTAGTGATTCGACAGGGGGATACAATTCACCCCTCCACTTT; CDR3aa: CASSDSTGGYNSPLHF; j_gene: TRBJ1-6; d_gene: TRBD1; v_gene: TRBV19
CDR3nt: TGTGCCAGCAGTGGCAGGGGGTCGAAGGACACCGGGGAGCTGTTTTTT; CDR3aa: CASSGRGSKDTGELFF; j_gene: TRBJ2-2; d_gene: TRBD1; v_gene: TRBV2
CDR3nt: TGTGCCAGCAGCTTAGGGCGAGTAGGGGGCCCTGAGAGTCAGCCCCAGCATTTT; CDR3aa: CASSLGRVGGPESQPQHF; j_gene: TRBJ1-5; d_gene: TRBD1; v_gene: TRBV7-9
CDR3nt: TGTGCCAGCAGTTACGTTCGGGGACAGACCTATGGCTACACCTTC; CDR3aa: CASSYVRGQTYGYTF; j_gene: TRBJ1-2; d_gene: TRBD1; v_gene: TRBV6-5
CDR3nt: TGCGCCAGCAGCTTGGGGACAGGGATGAACACTGAAGCTTTCTTT; CDR3aa: CASSLGTGMNTEAFF; j_gene: TRBJ1-1; d_gene: TRBD1; v_gene: TRBV5-1
CDR3nt: TGTGCCAGCACAGGACAGCTTTTCTACGAGCAGTACTTC; CDR3aa: CASTGQLFYEQYF; j_gene: TRBJ2-7; d_gene: -; v_gene: TRBV6-1
CDR3nt: TGTGCCAGCAGCGTACTAACAGGGGGCGACACTGAAGCTTTCTTT; CDR3aa: CASSVLTGGDTEAFF; j_gene: TRBJ1-1; d_gene: TRBD1; v_gene: TRBV9
CDR3nt: TGTGCCAGCAGCTTAATGGGCCTAGCGGGGAAAGACGAGCAGTACTTC; CDR3aa: CASSLMGLAGKDEQYF; j_gene: TRBJ2-7; d_gene: TRBD2; v_gene: TRBV7-3
CDR3nt: TGTGCCAGCGGAGGACAGGGGGCTTTGAACGAGCAGTACTTC; CDR3aa: CASGGQGALNEQYF; j_gene: TRBJ2-7; d_gene: TRBD1; v_gene: TRBV18
CDR3nt: TGTGCCAGCAGCTGGTCTGGGACACCTAACACCGGGGAGCTGTTTTTT; CDR3aa: CASSWSGTPNTGELFF; j_gene: TRBJ2-2; d_gene: -; v_gene: TRBV5-6
CDR3nt: TGTGCCAGCAGCTTAGCGGGGGGGAATTACGAGCAGTACTTC; CDR3aa: CASSLAGGNYEQYF; j_gene: TRBJ2-7; d_gene: TRBD2; v_gene: TRBV11-2
CDR3nt: TGTGCCACCAGCAGAGAGGAAGGGGTGGCTAGCGGGGGCCTTAGCACAGATACGCAGTATTTT; CDR3aa: CATSREEGVASGGLSTDTQYF; j_gene: TRBJ2-3; d_gene: TRBD2; v_gene: TRBV15
CDR3nt: TGTGCCAGCAGCTTCGTGTATTCACCCCTCCACTTT; CDR3aa: CASSFVYSPLHF; j_gene: TRBJ1-6; d_gene: -; v_gene: TRBV7-2